These 32 T cell receptor beta chains originate from one sample sequenced in a study of Ad26.COV2.S vaccination and SARS-CoV-2 variants. Sequencing used immunoSEQ multiplex PCR; TCRdb keeps in-frame clones, though not all of them. The top ten hold under 3% of the sample, which has some 270,000 clones, 87% seen once. Stated treatment: around 19 received Ad26.COV2.S at low or high dose, single or two shots; 5 received placebo; per-sample allocation not given. Each sample was drawn 63 days after the first injection (of vaccine or placebo). Sequences were derived from peripheral blood, sampled in a trial of Ad26.COV2.S vaccine versus placebo. These receptors were taken from a person aged 18 to 59 who received the Ad26.COV2.S COVID-19 vaccine or a placebo.

V usage is TRBV5-1 and J usage is TRBJ1-4, with D perhaps TRBD1 (6 bases). V was pared by 2 bases and J by 5 bases, with 13 bases between. Per germline, CDR1 SGHRS and CDR2 YFSETQ. CDR3 size: 15 residues. The CDR3 loop is CASSFGGAGNEKLFF. CDR3 bases: TGCGCCAGCAGCTTTGGGGGCGCAGGGAATGAAAAACTGTTTTTT.

V usage is TRBV6-5 and J usage is TRBJ1-4; TRBD1 matches at 7 bases. V lost 6 bases, J lost 3 bases, and 7 bases stayed unmatched. This CDR3 spans 15 amino acids. CDR1 and CDR2 (germline): MNHEY, SVGAGI. CDR3 nucleotides: TGTGCCAGCAGAAGCCGGACAGGTGCTAATGAAAAACTGTTTTTT. Its protein is CASRSRTGANEKLFF.

The chain carries TRBV19 and TRBJ2-1; D possibly uses TRBD1 or TRBD2 (6 bases each). The germline CDR1 and CDR2 sequences are LNHDA and SQIVND (reference sequence). The length of the CDR3 is 15 residues. With 4 bases removed from V and 3 bases from J, the gap between germline ends came to 13 bases. In nucleotides, the CDR3 is TGTGCCAGTAGTAAAGTAGGGGGGAGCTACAATGAGCAGTTCTTC. This codes for CASSKVGGSYNEQFF.

This chain connects TRBV18 to TRBJ2-3; D remains ambiguous. The V gene lost 3 bases and the J gene lost 3 bases, with 7 bases spanning the gap. Germline V gene data show CDR1 as KGHSH and CDR2 as LQKENI. The CDR3 totals 13 residues. CDR3 loop: CASSPFSTDTQYF. In DNA form, the CDR3 reads TGTGCCAGCTCACCCTTTTCAACAGATACGCAGTATTTT.

This sequence joins TRBV2 and TRBJ1-4; D is unresolved. Germline V gene sequence: CDR1 SNHLY, CDR2 FYNNEI. Deletions cut 2 bases from V and 6 bases from J, with 4 bases between. CDR3 length: 12 residues. The CDR3 loop reads CASSEIYEKLFF. The CDR3 bases are TGTGCCAGCAGTGAAATTTATGAAAAACTGTTTTTT.

The CDR3 spells CASSMSLGLAGPFF. In DNA, the CDR3 is TGTGCCAGTAGTATGTCCTTGGGGCTAGCGGGTCCGTTCTTC. The chain joins TRBV19 to TRBJ2-1; 8 bases match TRBD2. V gave up 3 bases and J gave up 15 bases; unmatched junction bases: 13. Germline V gene data show CDR1 as LNHDA and CDR2 as SQIVND (reference sequence). This CDR3 has 14 amino acids.

This chain links TRBV5-1 with TRBJ1-2, with TRBD1 matching over 8 bases. The CDR3 consists of 16 residues. J lost 0 bases, V lost 1 base, and 5 bases had no gene match. Germline-derived CDR1 and CDR2 are SGHRS and YFSETQ. CDR3 nucleotide sequence: TGCGCCAGCAGCTTGAACAGGGGGACGCCTAACTATGGCTACACCTTC. It translates to CASSLNRGTPNYGYTF.

The chain couples TRBV9 to TRBJ2-2, with 10 bases matching TRBD1. Germline-derived CDR1 and CDR2 are SGDLS and YYNGEE. The junction had 16 bases not matched to a gene; V was cut back by 4 bases and J by 7 bases. CDR3 size: 18 residues. CDR3 bases: TGTGCCAGCAGCCCCAACCCGGGACAGGGGACAATTAGCGGGGAGCTGTTTTTT. It translates to CASSPNPGQGTISGELFF.

The rearrangement uses TRBV2 and TRBJ1-1; D is uncertain. V was cut by 6 bases and J by 6 bases, with 14 bases left in between. Germline CDR1 and CDR2: SNHLY and FYNNEI. The CDR3 has 13 residues. CDR3 nucleotides: TGTGCCAGCAGAACTGATCCCGGGGCTGAAGCTTTCTTT. It translates to CASRTDPGAEAFF.

CDR3 in DNA: TGTGCCAGCTCAACCAACGACCGGTCACCCCTCCACTTT. This codes for CASSTNDRSPLHF. V and J are TRBV18 and TRBJ1-6; D is undetermined. Trimming shortened V by 5 bases and J by 10 bases, and 12 bases separated the two germline ends. The CDR3 is 13 residues long. CDR1 KGHSH and CDR2 LQKENI come from the germline V gene.

V gene TRBV15 combines with J gene TRBJ1-1; the D is unclear. Germline V CDR1 and CDR2: LNHNV, YYDKDF (reference sequence). The CDR3 is made up of 14 amino acids. The V end lost 0 bases, the J end lost 5 bases, and 10 bases lay between the germline ends. DNA for the CDR3: TGTGCCACCAGCAGAGATGTCCCAGGAACTGAAGCTTTCTTT. Protein product: CATSRDVPGTEAFF. The full variable domain, completed using reference TRBV15 and TRBJ1-1, is DAMVIQNPRYQVTQFGKPVTLSCSQTLNHNVMYWYQQKSSQAPKLLFHYYDKDFNNEADTPDNFQSRRPNTSFCFLDIRSPGLGDTAMYLCATSRDVPGTEAFFGQGTRLTVV.

The chain is built from TRBV12-5 and TRBJ1-2, with D possibly TRBD1 on 5 matching bases. Germline-derived CDR1 and CDR2 are LGHNT and FRNRAP. V shed 2 bases and J shed 8 bases, with 12 bases lying between them. This CDR3 contains 13 residues. The CDR3 region is CASGLPGTGGYTF. The CDR3 DNA follows: TGTGCTAGTGGTTTGCCAGGGACGGGAGGCTACACCTTC.

V and J are TRBV27 and TRBJ2-3; weak D call: TRBD1 (5 bases). Trimming took 2 bases from V and 4 from J, leaving 13 bases between them. CDR3 length: 15 residues. Germline lookup yields CDR1 MNHEY and CDR2 SMNVEV (reference sequence). The CDR3 region has the DNA TGTGCCAGCAGTTTAGTGGGCAAAGGGGCAGATACGCAGTATTTT. Its translation: CASSLVGKGADTQYF.

The chain has TRBV28 and TRBJ2-6; 8 bases align to TRBD1. The CDR3 loop spans 17 amino acids. Germline trimming cut 3 bases from V and 3 bases from J; bases unmatched to any gene: 7. The V gene's germline CDR1 is MDHEN and CDR2 SYDVKM. CDR3 in DNA: TGTGCCAGCAGTTTGTGGCAGGGGGCAATTGGGGCCAACGTCCTGACTTTC. Translating gives CASSLWQGAIGANVLTF. Full variable domain (remainder filled in from reference TRBV28 and TRBJ2-6): DVKVTQSSRYLVKRTGEKVFLECVQDMDHENMFWYRQDPGLGLRLIYFSYDVKMKEKGDIPEGYSVSREKKERFSLILESASTNQTSMYLCASSLWQGAIGANVLTFGAGSRLTVL.

V usage is TRBV4-1 and J usage is TRBJ2-5; no reliable D call. The CDR3 consists of 14 residues. Germline V gene sequence: CDR1 MGHRA, CDR2 YSYEKL. V gave up 1 base and J gave up 2 bases, with 8 bases separating them. The CDR3 bases are TGCGCCAGCAGCCAAGTCAACGGACAAGAGACCCAGTACTTC. Translating it yields CASSQVNGQETQYF.

The chain is built from TRBV18 and TRBJ2-3, with a weak D call TRBD2 (6 bases). The V and J ends lost 3 bases and 4 bases respectively, with 17 bases between them. Per germline, CDR1 KGHSH and CDR2 LQKENI. This CDR3 contains 16 residues. The CDR3 reads CASSPLSGQTSDTQYF. In DNA, the CDR3 is TGTGCCAGCTCACCCCTTAGCGGCCAAACATCAGATACGCAGTATTTT.

The rearrangement links TRBV5-5 to TRBJ2-6; unclear D gene. The CDR3 totals 16 residues. V was shortened by 4 bases and J by 3 bases, with 14 bases between the two germline ends. In germline, CDR1 is SGHKS, CDR2 YYEKEE (reference sequence). In DNA form, the CDR3 reads TGTGCCAGCAGCCCCGTAGGGTCTGGTGGGGCCAACGTCCTGACTTTC. This encodes CASSPVGSGGANVLTF.

The chain is built from TRBV7-6 and TRBJ1-2; D gene ambiguous. V was cut by 1 base and J by 2 bases, with 8 bases left in between. Germline V CDR1 and CDR2: SGHVS, FNYEAQ. The CDR3 totals 14 residues. The CDR3 protein is CASSLDTSNYGYTF. The CDR3 coding sequence is TGTGCCAGCAGCTTAGACACCTCCAACTATGGCTACACCTTC.

The chain joins TRBV28 to TRBJ1-1; D might be TRBD1 (5 bases). Germline V CDR1 and CDR2: MDHEN, SYDVKM. The germline V and J ends were trimmed by 3 bases and 8 bases, with 13 bases remaining between them. The CDR3 covers 13 residues. The CDR3 is CASSFRDPREAFF. The CDR3 DNA sequence: TGTGCCAGCAGTTTCAGGGACCCTCGGGAAGCTTTCTTT.

The chain couples TRBV10-3 to TRBJ2-1; the match to TRBD2 covers 10 bases. The CDR3 runs to 15 residues. J lost 8 bases, V lost 6 bases, and 10 bases had no gene match. The V gene's germline CDR1 is ENHRY and CDR2 SYGVKD. The CDR3 DNA sequence: TGTGCCATCAGAGATATAGCGGGAGGTTCCGATGAGCAGTTCTTC. This codes for CAIRDIAGGSDEQFF.

The sample holds a few counts of this clone. The V and J genes are TRBV3-1 (or the pseudogene TRBV3-2) and TRBJ2-7; D remains unclear. CDR1 and CDR2 from the germline V gene are LGHDT and YNNKEL (reference sequence). This CDR3 comprises 11 residues. V lost 2 bases to trimming and J lost 5 bases, with 4 bases between them. CDR3 bases: TGTGCCAGCAGCCAAACCCACGAGCAGTACTTC. This translates into CASSQTHEQYF.

This chain joins TRBV6-2 or TRBV6-3 and TRBJ2-4; the D gene is possibly TRBD1 (6 bases). Deletions cut 4 bases from V and 7 bases from J, with 17 bases between. Germline V CDR1 and CDR2: MNHEY, SVGEGT. The CDR3 runs 15 residues. CDR3 protein: CASSSYSGVLNIQYF. In nucleotides, the CDR3 is TGTGCCAGCAGTTCATACTCAGGGGTCTTGAACATTCAGTACTTC.

V usage is TRBV3-1 (or the pseudogene TRBV3-2) and J usage is TRBJ2-3; D might be TRBD2 (6 bases). Germline values: CDR1 LGHDT, CDR2 YNNKEL (reference sequence). This CDR3 has 16 amino acids. Trimming took off 4 bases at V and 0 bases at J, with 14 bases between the two ends. The CDR3 DNA reads TGTGCCAGCAGCCTTGGGCGGGGACCTAGCACAGATACGCAGTATTTT. Its protein is CASSLGRGPSTDTQYF.

In this sample, this clone turned up a few times. Other DNA sequences from this sample encode an identical CDR3 as well. This chain uses TRBV5-6 with TRBJ1-5; no clear D gene. Trimming removed 0 bases from V and 4 bases from J, with 8 bases in between. CDR3 length: 14 amino acids. Germline V gives CDR1 SGHDT, CDR2 YYEEEE. For the CDR3, the DNA is TGTGCCAGCAGCTTGGGAGCGGGGAATCAGCCCCAGCATTTT. Its translation: CASSLGAGNQPQHF.

The chain recombines TRBV7-2 with TRBJ2-5, with 14 bases aligning to TRBD2. V was clipped by 7 bases and J by 5 bases; unmatched bases: 9. CDR1 is SGHTA, CDR2 FQGNSA, per germline. CDR3 size: 16 residues. The CDR3 here is CASNDPGLAGVETQYF. CDR3 nucleotides: TGTGCCAGCAACGACCCGGGACTAGCGGGGGTTGAGACCCAGTACTTC.

The chain carries TRBV11-2 and TRBJ2-1; possible D gene TRBD1, 6 bases. The V end was cut by 5 bases, the J end by 6 bases, with 17 bases between. Germline CDR1 is SGHAT and CDR2 is FQNNGV. The CDR3 loop spans 15 amino acids. CDR3 residues: CASSTPGHGPNEQFF. As DNA, the CDR3 is TGTGCCAGCAGCACTCCGGGACACGGACCCAATGAGCAGTTCTTC.

The V call is TRBV6-1, the J call TRBJ1-6; no clear D. This CDR3 region has 13 residues. The germline V and J ends were trimmed by 3 bases and 6 bases, with 6 bases remaining between them. CDR1 is MNHNS, CDR2 SASEGT, per germline. CDR3 sequence: CASSDITNSPLHF. The CDR3, as DNA: TGTGCCAGCAGTGACATTACTAATTCACCCCTCCACTTT.

V usage is TRBV11-2 and J usage is TRBJ1-2; 7 bases are shared with TRBD1. The CDR3 extends over 15 amino acids. V shed 4 bases and J 0 bases; nucleotides not matched to a gene: 5. CDR1 and CDR2 from the germline V gene are SGHAT and FQNNGV. Here the CDR3 reads CASSSYRGPNYGYTF. In DNA form, the CDR3 reads TGTGCCAGCAGCTCCTACAGGGGACCTAACTATGGCTACACCTTC.

The chain links TRBV6-2 or TRBV6-3 to TRBJ1-2; unclear D gene. Germline V lookup: CDR1 MNHEY, CDR2 SVGEGT. The CDR3 consists of 13 residues. Between the trimmed V and J ends, which lost 6 bases and 3 bases, there was a span of 11 bases. Written as DNA, the CDR3 is TGTGCCAGCAGCAGCCGGCAGGACTATGGCTACACCTTC. It specifies CASSSRQDYGYTF.

This clone turned up a few times. J is TRBJ1-1 and V is TRBV7-8; D unresolved. Germline-derived CDR1 and CDR2 are SGHVS and FQNEAQ. The CDR3 has 15 residues. Trimming took 5 bases from V and 2 from J, leaving 15 bases between them. The CDR3 DNA reads TGTGCCAGCAGCCCGAACAGCGTTATCAACACTGAAGCTTTCTTT. Translation: CASSPNSVINTEAFF.

This clone was seen only once. The genes are TRBV7-3 and TRBJ2-1; D remains unclear. This CDR3 is built from 16 residues. Per the germline V gene, CDR1 is SGHTA and CDR2 is FQGTGA. The V and J ends lost 4 bases and 7 bases respectively, with 20 bases between them. The CDR3 here is CASSSDPETGRNEQFF. The DNA of the CDR3 is TGTGCCAGCAGCTCCGACCCGGAGACTGGTAGGAATGAGCAGTTCTTC.

The chain links TRBV18 to TRBJ1-4; possibly TRBD1 for D (6 bases). Trimming left V 1 base short and J 7 bases short, with 13 bases between. Looked up from germline, CDR1 is KGHSH and CDR2 is LQKENI. CDR3 length: 15 amino acids. The CDR3 protein is CASSPLQGQPEKLFF. The CDR3 nucleotides are TGTGCCAGCTCACCACTACAGGGTCAGCCTGAAAAACTGTTTTTT.